The text below deals with one T cell receptor beta chain. Its antigen is undetermined. These data are taken from a study of beta chain features in type 1 diabetes. Turning to the study itself: On cell yields, gender and age, patients and healthy donors were similar.

Sequencing targeted expressed TCRB transcripts, as all isolated RNA had been reverse transcribed. Profiled with immunoSEQ multiplex PCR; TCRdb holds only in-frame clones, not every one. The sample includes some 45,000 clones, around 70% of them seen just once. Study-level findings and limits: Patients with Type 1 diabetes showed moderately but significantly shorter TCRB CDR3s in all four CD4+ subsets. Whether TCRB rearrangement is influenced by HLA type was left unresolved in this analysis.

Germline V lookup: CDR1 MDHEN, CDR2 SYDVKM. CDR3 length equals 13 residues. Trimming took 6 bases from V and 7 from J, leaving 15 bases between them. A heparinised blood draw that averaged around 100 mL was obtained once from each donor. The source is a woman aged 18-29 years with type 1 diabetes. This chain connects TRBV28 to TRBJ1-2; D not certain. The material sequenced was Tregs from blood. For the CDR3, the DNA is TGTGCCAGCAGCCTCAGGTGGGGAGTTGGCTACACCTTC. It codes for CASSLRWGVGYTF.